One sample yielded the 28 T cell receptor beta chains listed below, sequenced in a study of T cells expressing NK-cell markers. TCRdb re-called the 5' RACE reads, yielding one record per CDR3 amino acid sequence without DNA. The sample includes 300,000 or so distinct CDR3 sequences. Sequencing was done on a sample of blood T cells: a sorted CD56 or NKG2C T cell subset, CD4+ or CD8+ T cells, or bulk PBMC T cells (not recorded which). The receptors come from a woman between 18 and 70 years old in good health.

This chain connects TRBV2 to TRBJ2-3; no DNA is available, so the TRBD1 call from TCRdb remains unchecked. This CDR3 has 16 residues. Germline assignment: CDR1 SNHLY and CDR2 FYNNEI. CDR3: CASPYKGGRNADTQYF. Full variable domain (remainder filled in from reference TRBV2 and TRBJ2-3): EPEVTQTPSHQVTQMGQEVILRCVPISNHLYFYWYRQILGQKVEFLVSFYNNEISEKSEIFDDQFSVERPDGSNFTLKIRSTKLEDSAMYFCASPYKGGRNADTQYFGPGTRLTVL.

This rearrangement joins TRBV27 to TRBJ2-1; TCRdb designates TRBD2, a call that cannot be tested without DNA. CDR1 and CDR2 from the germline V gene are MNHEY and SMNVEV (reference sequence). This CDR3 region has 14 residues. The CDR3 loop is CASSSRLGGNEQFF.

This chain connects TRBV6-1 to TRBJ2-2; the D call of TRBD1 rests on TCRdb alone, since no DNA is present to check it. The CDR3 has 14 residues. Germline V lookup: CDR1 MNHNS, CDR2 SASEGT. The CDR3 here is CASRTGTVIGELFF.

The chain has TRBV5-6 and TRBJ2-2; TCRdb designates TRBD1, a call that cannot be tested without DNA. The germline CDR1 and CDR2 sequences are SGHDT and YYEEEE. The CDR3 is 15 residues long. The CDR3 loop is CASSLQGHNTGELFF.

V usage is TRBV7-9 and J usage is TRBJ1-3; as DNA is missing, the TRBD1 call by TCRdb cannot be tested. The CDR3 consists of 14 residues. CDR1 and CDR2 (germline): SEHNR, FQNEAQ (reference sequence). The chain's CDR3 is CASSGEGAGNTIYF.

The J gene is TRBJ2-7, the V gene TRBV28; TCRdb indicates TRBD2, and absent DNA this call remains unverified. The CDR3 totals 16 residues. Germline V gene sequence: CDR1 MDHEN, CDR2 SYDVKM. This chain's CDR3 is CASRYTSGTRAYEQYF. Variable domain in full (rest from reference TRBV28 and TRBJ2-7): DVKVTQSSRYLVKRTGEKVFLECVQDMDHENMFWYRQDPGLGLRLIYFSYDVKMKEKGDIPEGYSVSREKKERFSLILESASTNQTSMYLCASRYTSGTRAYEQYFGPGTRLTVT.

The chain employs TRBV12-3 or TRBV12-4 and TRBJ1-1; the D call from TCRdb, TRBD1, cannot be confirmed without DNA. The CDR3 has 14 residues. CDR3 sequence: CASSNRQVGAEAFF.

CDR3 region: CASSQRDLGSPLHF. The rearrangement joins TRBV6-1 to TRBJ1-6. Germline V gene data show CDR1 as MNHNS and CDR2 as SASEGT. This CDR3 comprises 14 residues.

The CDR3 loop is CASSPFTSGTSYEQYF. The chain employs TRBV18 and TRBJ2-7; the TCRdb call, TRBD2, lacks DNA for checking. This CDR3 spans 16 amino acids. Germline CDR1 and CDR2: KGHSH and LQKENI.

The chain recombines TRBV5-1 with TRBJ2-7. The CDR3 spans 14 residues. The germline CDR1 and CDR2 sequences are SGHRS and YFSETQ. CDR3 in amino acids: CASRAHTSTYEQYF.

The gene calls are TRBV12-3 or TRBV12-4 and TRBJ2-5. The CDR3 runs to 14 residues. CDR3 protein: CASSLQVGQETQYF.

The gene calls are TRBV29-1 and TRBJ2-3; TCRdb lists TRBD2, though no DNA is available to test this call. The CDR3 is 14 amino acids. Germline CDR1 reads SQVTM; CDR2 reads ANQGSEA. The CDR3: CSVGQGGNTDTQYF.

The chain uses TRBV29-1 and TRBJ2-2; the D gene TCRdb calls, TRBD1, cannot be checked with no DNA. The CDR3 extends over 16 amino acids. The germline V gene has CDR1 SQVTM and CDR2 ANQGSEA. The CDR3 sequence is CSASPGQLWNTGELFF.

J is TRBJ2-2 and V is TRBV15; the D call of TRBD2 rests on TCRdb alone, since no DNA is present to check it. Looked up from germline, CDR1 is LNHNV and CDR2 is YYDKDF (reference sequence). The length of the CDR3 is 15 residues. CDR3 amino acids: CATSRAGEGRRELFF.

The chain is built from TRBV7-7 and TRBJ2-5; TCRdb names TRBD2, which stays unverified in the absence of DNA. CDR3 length: 14 residues. Per the germline V gene, CDR1 is SSHAT and CDR2 is FNYEAQ (reference sequence). The CDR3 is CASSPGLAGKTQYF.

The J gene is TRBJ2-5, the V gene TRBV7-2; TCRdb gives TRBD2 as the D gene, but with no DNA this cannot be confirmed. The germline CDR1 and CDR2 sequences are SGHTA and FQGNSA. This CDR3 comprises 14 residues. This chain's CDR3 is CASSFLQPEETQYF.

The chain uses TRBV4-1 and TRBJ1-5; TCRdb selects TRBD1, and the lack of DNA leaves this call unchecked. The CDR3 has 15 residues. CDR1 and CDR2 (germline): MGHRA, YSYEKL. CDR3 amino acids: CASSSKTGDYQPQHF.

The gene calls are TRBV20-1 and TRBJ2-1. The germline V gene encodes CDR1 DFQATT and CDR2 SNEGSKA (reference sequence). The length of the CDR3 is 16 residues. CDR3 sequence reads: CSAPLGYTSSYNEQFF.

This sequence joins TRBV5-4 and TRBJ2-3; absent DNA, TCRdb's TRBD1 call cannot be checked. Germline V gene data show CDR1 as SGHNT and CDR2 as YYREEE (reference sequence). This CDR3 is built from 16 residues. CDR3 sequence reads: CASSEKQGTIPDTQYF.

The chain recombines TRBV20-1 with TRBJ1-4; the TRBD1 assignment by TCRdb is unverifiable without DNA. Germline assignment: CDR1 DFQATT and CDR2 SNEGSKA (reference sequence). This CDR3 has 15 amino acids. CDR3 loop: CSAAGQDATNEKLFF.

This chain uses TRBV15 with TRBJ1-2; checking the TCRdb D call of TRBD1 is not possible without DNA. CDR3 length equals 14 residues. CDR1 and CDR2 from the germline V gene are LNHNV and YYDKDF (reference sequence). The CDR3 region is CATSPGGEGYGYTF.

This chain connects TRBV5-6 to TRBJ2-3; with no DNA, the TCRdb D assignment of TRBD2 cannot be verified. The V gene's germline CDR1 is SGHDT and CDR2 YYEEEE. This CDR3 region has 14 residues. The CDR3 sequence is CASSLGANTDTQYF.

V is TRBV12-3 or TRBV12-4 and J is TRBJ1-1; TCRdb selects TRBD1, and the lack of DNA leaves this call unchecked. This CDR3 has 14 amino acids. CDR3 protein: CASSTDRVRTEAFF.

The chain is built from TRBV28 and TRBJ2-7; there is no DNA to check the TCRdb D call of TRBD1. Germline CDR1 is MDHEN and CDR2 is SYDVKM. The length of the CDR3 is 15 residues. The CDR3 loop reads CASSLETGGNYEQYF.

The V gene is TRBV7-3, the J gene TRBJ2-2; TCRdb reports TRBD1, a call that lacks DNA to check it against. Germline CDR1 SGHTA, CDR2 FQGTGA. The CDR3 sequence is 13 residues long. This chain's CDR3 is CASSSKGTGELFF. Looking up the rest from reference TRBV7-3 and TRBJ2-2 gives the full variable domain: GAGVSQTPSNKVTEKGKYVELRCDPISGHTALYWYRQSLGQGPEFLIYFQGTGAADDSGLPNDRFFAVRPEGSVSTLKIQRTERGDSAVYLCASSSKGTGELFFGEGSRLTVL.

The chain uses TRBV25-1 and TRBJ1-1. CDR3 size: 13 residues. CDR1 and CDR2 (germline): MGHDK, SYGVNS. The CDR3 sequence: CASRPQVNTEAFF.

V usage is TRBV3-1 and J usage is TRBJ2-7; TCRdb proposes TRBD2, but this gene call is untestable without DNA. Germline-derived CDR1 and CDR2 are LGHDT and YNNKEL (reference sequence). The CDR3 contains 13 residues. The chain's CDR3 is CASISSGMGEQYF.

This CDR3 reads CASSDATRGNTIYF. The genes are TRBV6-1 and TRBJ1-3. This CDR3 spans 14 amino acids. Germline V gene data show CDR1 as MNHNS and CDR2 as SASEGT.